Below, 27 T cell receptor beta chains from the same sample are listed, as sequenced in a study of Ad26.COV2.S vaccination and SARS-CoV-2 variants. Clones were sequenced by immunoSEQ multiplex PCR, and TCRdb holds only the in-frame ones, with some missing. The data show around 500,000 clones, around 89% seen once. Treatment meaning: over 15 received Ad26.COV2.S at low or high dose, single or two shots; several received placebo; per-sample allocation not given. Specimens were obtained on day 63 following the first vaccine or placebo injection. Here the sequenced sample was peripheral blood, taken in a trial of Ad26.COV2.S vaccine versus placebo. These receptors were collected from a person between 18 and 65 years old who received the Ad26.COV2.S COVID-19 vaccine or a placebo.

The V and J genes are TRBV18 and TRBJ2-2, with D possibly TRBD1 on 6 matching bases. The CDR3 is 14 amino acids. The germline V gene has CDR1 KGHSH and CDR2 LQKENI. V lost 2 bases and J 7 bases, leaving 11 bases between the germline ends. CDR3 bases: TGTGCCAGCTCACCAACCCAGGGGATCGGGGAGCTGTTTTTT. This sequence encodes CASSPTQGIGELFF.

This rearrangement joins TRBV30 to TRBJ2-1, with TRBD2 identical over 7 bases. Germline-derived CDR1 and CDR2 are GTSNPN and SVGIG (reference sequence). Unmatched junction bases numbered 10, after V lost 0 bases and J lost 5 bases. This CDR3 has 16 residues. This CDR3 is CAWSVLGLAANNEQFF. As DNA, the CDR3 is TGTGCCTGGAGTGTACTCGGTCTAGCGGCGAACAATGAGCAGTTCTTC.

This sequence joins TRBV27 and TRBJ1-2; D not resolved. Germline V lookup: CDR1 MNHEY, CDR2 SMNVEV (reference sequence). Trimming left V 6 bases short and J 8 bases short, with 19 bases between. The CDR3 contains 14 residues. The CDR3 reads CASRSTDSRLGYTF. DNA of the CDR3: TGTGCCAGCAGATCAACGGACTCGCGTCTGGGCTACACCTTC.

The V and J genes are TRBV28 and TRBJ1-2; TRBD1 agrees at 7 bases. V lost 4 bases, J lost 4 bases, and 18 bases stayed unmatched. The CDR3 is 18 residues long. Per the germline V gene, CDR1 is MDHEN and CDR2 is SYDVKM. In nucleotides, the CDR3 is TGTGCCAGCAGTTATTTAGGACAGGCAACCTTTTATTTCTATGGCTACACCTTC. It yields the protein CASSYLGQATFYFYGYTF.

The chain recombines TRBV5-1 with TRBJ1-1; 8 bases are shared with TRBD1. The CDR3 is 14 residues long. V was pared by 4 bases and J by 6 bases, with 8 bases of the junction left unmatched. Germline CDR1 SGHRS, CDR2 YFSETQ. The CDR3 DNA reads TGCGCCAGCAGCGAAGGACAGGGCGTCGCTGAAGCTTTCTTT. Its protein product is CASSEGQGVAEAFF. Combining the CDR3 with reference TRBV5-1 and TRBJ1-1 gives the whole variable domain KAGVTQTPRYLIKTRGQQVTLSCSPISGHRSVSWYQQTPGQGLQFLFEYFSETQRNKGNFPGRFSGRQFSNSRSEMNVSTLELGDSALYLCASSEGQGVAEAFFGQGTRLTVV.

The chain recombines TRBV9 with TRBJ2-3; 9 positions agree with TRBD1. This CDR3 is built from 16 residues. The V and J ends lost 3 bases and 4 bases, in that order; junction bases with no gene match: 9. Germline CDR1 is SGDLS and CDR2 is YYNGEE. Here the CDR3 DNA reads TGTGCCAGCAGCGCCGGTAACAGGGGGCTCCCAGATACGCAGTATTTT. Protein sequence: CASSAGNRGLPDTQYF.

The genes are TRBV11-2 and TRBJ1-1; no definite D call. V gave up 5 bases and J gave up 0 bases, with 10 bases separating them. The CDR3 contains 14 residues. Germline V gene data show CDR1 as SGHAT and CDR2 as FQNNGV. The CDR3 DNA is TGTGCCAGCAGCCCCTCTCTAGTGAACACTGAAGCTTTCTTT. Its protein is CASSPSLVNTEAFF.

The genes are TRBV6-2 or TRBV6-3 and TRBJ1-2, with 7 bases identical to TRBD1. Germline loops: CDR1 MNHEY, CDR2 SVGEGT. This CDR3 comprises 14 residues. Germline trimming cut 4 bases from V and 7 bases from J; bases unmatched to any gene: 9. This chain's CDR3 is CASSSTGVGSGYTF. CDR3 DNA: TGTGCCAGCAGTTCCACAGGGGTTGGCAGTGGCTACACCTTC.

This clone was found once. This chain joins TRBV10-1 and TRBJ2-7; 7 bases align to TRBD2. V trimming: 6 bases; J trimming: 7 bases; junction bases outside the gene matches: 9. The CDR3 spans 13 residues. The germline CDR1 and CDR2 sequences are WNHNN and SYGVQD (reference sequence). CDR3 loop: CASSERLAGEQYF. The DNA for the CDR3 is TGCGCCAGCAGCGAAAGACTAGCTGGTGAGCAGTACTTC.

In DNA form, the CDR3 reads TGTGCCAGTAGTAGACCCGACAGGGGAAGGACTGAAGCTTTCTTT. Amino acids: CASSRPDRGRTEAFF. V usage is TRBV19 and J usage is TRBJ1-1; 8 bases map to TRBD1. Germline assignment: CDR1 LNHDA and CDR2 SQIVND (reference sequence). CDR3 length: 15 residues. Germline trimming cut 4 bases from V and 5 bases from J; bases unmatched to any gene: 9.

This rearrangement joins TRBV6-4 to TRBJ2-7; 9 bases are shared with TRBD2. V gave up 4 bases and J gave up 4 bases; unmatched junction bases: 20. CDR1 and CDR2 from the germline V gene are MRHNA and SNTAGT. This CDR3 region has 19 residues. CDR3: CASSGLAGGPRVDRYEQYF. The CDR3 DNA reads TGTGCCAGCAGTGGGTTGGCGGGAGGGCCTCGGGTGGATAGGTACGAGCAGTACTTC.

This clone was recorded once. V is TRBV2 and J is TRBJ2-7; 7 bases map to TRBD1. The CDR3 is 14 residues long. V trimming: 7 bases; J trimming: 2 bases; junction bases outside the gene matches: 8. Germline CDR1 and CDR2: SNHLY and FYNNEI. Here the CDR3 DNA reads TGTGCCAGCACACCGGGACAGAGAGCCTACGAGCAGTACTTC. It specifies CASTPGQRAYEQYF.

This clone was counted a single time. J is TRBJ2-3 and V is TRBV29-1; TRBD1 might be the D (5 bases). The length of the CDR3 is 13 residues. The V gene's germline CDR1 is SQVTM and CDR2 ANQGSEA. V dropped 7 bases and J dropped 0 bases, with 11 bases sitting between them. In DNA form, the CDR3 reads TGCAGCGCCACACGACAGAGCACAGATACGCAGTATTTT. Protein product: CSATRQSTDTQYF.

CDR3 sequence reads: CASSLVYGQGKETQYF. The CDR3 DNA reads TGTGCCAGCAGCTTAGTGTATGGACAGGGAAAAGAGACCCAGTACTTC. V and J are TRBV7-2 and TRBJ2-5, with 8 bases matching TRBD1. The ends lost 1 base at V and 3 bases at J; junction bases unmatched: 7. CDR1 is SGHTA and CDR2 is FQGNSA in the germline V gene. CDR3 length: 16 amino acids.

This chain connects TRBV6-5 to TRBJ2-2; no definite D call. The CDR3 is made up of 12 amino acids. With 5 bases removed from V and 5 bases from J, the gap between germline ends came to 6 bases. Germline V CDR1 and CDR2: MNHEY, SVGAGI. The CDR3 spells CASSRRTGELFF. The CDR3 nucleotides read TGTGCCAGCAGTAGGCGGACCGGGGAGCTGTTTTTT.

The J gene is TRBJ1-6, the V gene TRBV21-1; TRBD1 is the table's D call, not checked against the DNA. TRBV21-1 is a recognized pseudogene. This CDR3 is 16 amino acids long. In DNA, the CDR3 is TGTGCCAGCAGCAAAGCTGGCACAGGGATAGTTTCACCCCTCCACTTT. Protein product: CASSKAGTGIVSPLHF.

The chain uses TRBV5-4 and TRBJ1-2; TRBD1 agrees at 9 bases. From germline, CDR1 is SGHNT and CDR2 YYREEE (reference sequence). The J segment lost 5 bases and the V segment lost 3 bases, leaving 8 bases of the junction unmatched. The CDR3 loop spans 15 amino acids. The CDR3 loop is CASSSTGGGGYGYTF. The CDR3 region has the DNA TGTGCCAGCAGCTCTACAGGGGGCGGAGGGTATGGCTACACCTTC. Combining the CDR3 with reference TRBV5-4 and TRBJ1-2 gives the whole variable domain ETGVTQSPTHLIKTRGQQVTLRCSSQSGHNTVSWYQQALGQGPQFIFQYYREEENGRGNFPPRFSGLQFPNYSSELNVNALELDDSALYLCASSSTGGGGYGYTFGSGTRLTVV.

This clone has only one observation. The chain is built from TRBV25-1 and TRBJ2-1; 11 bases map to TRBD2. The CDR3 is 16 residues long. Germline CDR1 is MGHDK and CDR2 is SYGVNS. Unmatched junction bases numbered 2, after V lost 0 bases and J lost 4 bases. The CDR3 DNA reads as TGTGCCAGCAGTGAATATAGCGGGAGGGGTTACAATGAGCAGTTCTTC. Its translation is CASSEYSGRGYNEQFF.

The gene calls are TRBV6-5 and TRBJ1-5; D is ambiguous. The CDR3 has 15 residues. V shed 5 bases and J shed 7 bases, with 18 bases lying between them. CDR1 is MNHEY and CDR2 is SVGAGI in the germline V gene. The CDR3 loop is CASSPRWQSGQPQHF. CDR3 bases: TGTGCCAGCAGTCCGAGGTGGCAAAGCGGACAGCCCCAGCATTTT.

V and J are TRBV7-2 and TRBJ2-1; TRBD2 matches at 14 bases. V was pared by 5 bases and J by 8 bases, with 11 bases of the junction left unmatched. Germline V gene sequence: CDR1 SGHTA, CDR2 FQGNSA. The CDR3 spans 17 residues. The CDR3, as DNA: TGTGCCAGCAGCCACACGACTAGCGGGAGGGGGTTGGATGAGCAGTTCTTC. Amino acid sequence: CASSHTTSGRGLDEQFF.

The CDR3 DNA follows: TGTGCCAGCAGCTTAGGCAGCTTAAACACTGAAGCTTTCTTT. It encodes CASSLGSLNTEAFF. The genes are TRBV7-9 and TRBJ1-1; the D is unclear. CDR1 and CDR2 (germline): SEHNR, FQNEAQ (reference sequence). This CDR3 spans 14 amino acids. Trimming removed 1 base at V and 2 bases at J, with 8 bases between.

The CDR3 DNA reads as TGTGCCAGCAGCTTATACCCCTCCCCGAATCCCTATGGCTACACCTTC. Amino acid sequence: CASSLYPSPNPYGYTF. This rearrangement joins TRBV7-9 to TRBJ1-2, with D hard to call. Trimming removed 2 bases from V and 4 bases from J, with 17 bases in between. The CDR3 runs to 16 residues. The germline CDR1 and CDR2 sequences are SEHNR and FQNEAQ (reference sequence).

CDR3 bases: TGTGCCAGCAGTTTAGTTTCTGGGGATGAGCAGTTCTTC. Its protein is CASSLVSGDEQFF. V and J are TRBV12-3 or TRBV12-4 and TRBJ2-1; D not certain. V was shortened by 1 base and J by 8 bases, with 9 bases between the two germline ends. The CDR3 loop spans 13 amino acids.

V usage is TRBV11-2 and J usage is TRBJ2-7, with a possible D match to TRBD1 (6 bases). The V end lost 4 bases, the J end lost 0 bases, and 22 bases lay between the germline ends. Germline values: CDR1 SGHAT, CDR2 FQNNGV. This CDR3 region has 18 residues. The CDR3 loop is CASSSPSTRDTFSYEQYF. DNA of the CDR3: TGTGCCAGCAGCTCCCCTTCCACCCGGGACACCTTCTCCTACGAGCAGTACTTC.

The chain joins TRBV7-2 to TRBJ1-6; D not certain. The CDR3 is 14 residues long. The germline V and J ends were trimmed by 6 bases and 6 bases, with 12 bases remaining between them. Germline V gene sequence: CDR1 SGHTA, CDR2 FQGNSA. In DNA form, the CDR3 reads TGTGCCAGCAGACTGGACGGTTCTAATTCACCCCTCCACTTT. Translation: CASRLDGSNSPLHF.

This chain joins TRBV28 and TRBJ2-3; 10 bases line up with TRBD2. The CDR3 has 16 amino acids. J lost 2 bases, V lost 5 bases, and 7 bases had no gene match. Germline V gives CDR1 MDHEN, CDR2 SYDVKM. Here the CDR3 reads CASSPRTSGHTDTQYF. CDR3 coding DNA: TGTGCCAGCAGTCCAAGGACTAGCGGACACACAGATACGCAGTATTTT.

V is TRBV25-1 and J is TRBJ1-3, with D hard to call. This CDR3 region has 14 residues. The germline gives CDR1 MGHDK, CDR2 SYGVNS. Trimming shortened V by 3 bases and J by 0 bases, and 6 bases separated the two germline ends. The CDR3 here is CASSEWGSGNTIYF. DNA for the CDR3: TGTGCCAGCAGTGAGTGGGGCTCTGGAAACACCATATATTTT.